The 32 T cell receptor beta chains presented below share a single source sample, sequenced in a study of cytomegalovirus exposure and HLA in healthy donors. PCR primers comprised 60 Vbeta and 13 Jbeta primers. The table came from immunoSEQ multiplex PCR; TCRdb's copy has only in-frame clones and leaves some out. The sample yields 80,000 to 100,000 clones, 55% to 75% seen once. The specimen was PBMCs. These receptors were collected from a man aged 50 to 60 in good health and CMV-seronegative.

This clone was detected once. CDR3 nucleotides: TGCGCCAGCAGCTTTGGAGGGACAGGGGGCACAGATACGCAGTATTTT. This codes for CASSFGGTGGTDTQYF. The rearrangement uses TRBV5-1 and TRBJ2-3; 10 nucleotides match TRBD1. Germline-derived CDR1 and CDR2 are SGHRS and YFSETQ. The V gene end was trimmed by 2 bases and the J gene end by 1 base; junction bases not matched to a gene: 4. This CDR3 spans 16 amino acids.

The rearrangement joins TRBV30 to TRBJ2-5; 7 bases are shared with TRBD2. Unmatched junction bases numbered 6, after V lost 3 bases and J lost 5 bases. This CDR3 region has 13 residues. Germline-derived CDR1 and CDR2 are GTSNPN and SVGIG (reference sequence). The CDR3 nucleotides are TGTGCCTGGAGCCTCGGGGGGTCCGAGACCCAGTACTTC. This codes for CAWSLGGSETQYF.

This chain joins TRBV11-2 and TRBJ2-2; 8 bases agree with TRBD1. This CDR3 contains 15 residues. Germline V gene sequence: CDR1 SGHAT, CDR2 FQNNGV. The J segment lost 7 bases and the V segment lost 1 base, leaving 5 bases of the junction unmatched. DNA for the CDR3: TGTGCCAGCAGCTTAGTCCAGGGGGCTATCGGGGAGCTGTTTTTT. This gives the protein CASSLVQGAIGELFF.

The rearrangement links TRBV7-9 to TRBJ2-5; a possible D gene is TRBD2 (6 bases). Trimming cost V 6 bases and J 0 bases, with 11 bases left between them. The CDR3 covers 14 residues. Germline V gene lookup returns CDR1 SEHNR and CDR2 FQNEAQ (reference sequence). This CDR3 is CASRDGSYQETQYF. The CDR3 bases are TGTGCCAGCAGGGACGGGAGCTACCAAGAGACCCAGTACTTC.

This clone turned up a few times. The chain links TRBV6-5 to TRBJ2-7, with 10 bases fitting TRBD2. Germline values: CDR1 MNHEY, CDR2 SVGAGI. The CDR3 totals 15 residues. The ends lost 6 bases at V and 3 bases at J; junction bases unmatched: 8. CDR3 sequence (DNA): TGTGCCAGCAGCTTCGGACTAGCGGCCCTCTACGAGCAGTACTTC. As protein: CASSFGLAALYEQYF.

This clone was observed a handful of times. This CDR3 is CASRGLAGGLNEQFF. The CDR3 nucleotides read TGTGCCAGCAGAGGACTAGCGGGGGGGCTCAATGAGCAGTTCTTC. The chain employs TRBV5-4 and TRBJ2-1; 15 nucleotides line up with TRBD2. Germline CDR1 SGHNT, CDR2 YYREEE (reference sequence). The ends lost 5 bases at V and 6 bases at J; junction bases unmatched: 3. The CDR3 has 15 residues.

This clone has just a few counts. The J gene is TRBJ1-5, the V gene TRBV5-1; TRBD1 matches at 7 bases. Germline CDR1 SGHRS, CDR2 YFSETQ. The CDR3 length is 14 residues. The J segment lost 5 bases and the V segment lost 2 bases, leaving 4 bases of the junction unmatched. DNA of the CDR3: TGCGCCAGCAGCTTCAACAGGGGTGATCAGCCCCAGCATTTT. Its translation: CASSFNRGDQPQHF.

V gene TRBV12-5 combines with J gene TRBJ2-2, with TRBD2 as a possible D gene (8 bases). Germline V gene data show CDR1 as LGHNT and CDR2 as FRNRAP. The germline V and J ends were trimmed by 1 base and 7 bases, with 16 bases remaining between them. The CDR3 runs 16 residues. CDR3 in amino acids: CASGLGGLGDSGELFF. CDR3 DNA sequence: TGTGCTAGTGGTTTGGGGGGACTAGGGGACAGCGGGGAGCTGTTTTTT.

The chain is built from TRBV9 and TRBJ2-2, with D possibly matching TRBD2 (5 bases). V was pared by 4 bases and J by 2 bases, with 18 bases between. Germline V gene sequence: CDR1 SGDLS, CDR2 YYNGEE. The CDR3 totals 17 residues. The CDR3 here is CASSTSPGFFNTGELFF. CDR3 DNA: TGTGCCAGCAGCACGAGTCCGGGGTTCTTTAACACCGGGGAGCTGTTTTTT. Using reference TRBV9 and TRBJ2-2 for the parts outside the CDR3, the full variable domain is DSGVTQTPKHLITATGQRVTLRCSPRSGDLSVYWYQQSLDQGLQFLIQYYNGEERAKGNILERFSAQQFPDLHSELNLSSLELGDSALYFCASSTSPGFFNTGELFFGEGSRLTVL.

This clone appeared a single time. One junction end disagrees with the germline gene, perhaps due to a read error. The gene calls are TRBV7-7 and TRBJ2-1; the D is unclear. CDR3 length: 15 residues. Germline V gives CDR1 SSHAT, CDR2 FNYEAQ (reference sequence). CDR3 in amino acids: CASSLGESSYNEQFF. The CDR3 region has the DNA TGTGCTAGCAGCTTAGGAGAATCCTCCTACAATGAGCAGTTCTTC.

The rearrangement links TRBV25-1 to TRBJ1-4; tentatively, D is TRBD1 (5 bases). CDR1 and CDR2 (germline): MGHDK, SYGVNS. CDR3 size: 13 residues. The V gene lost 5 bases and the J gene lost 7 bases, with 11 bases spanning the gap. CDR3 DNA: TGTGCCAGCAGTCAAGGGGCCCTTGAAAAACTGTTTTTT. It specifies CASSQGALEKLFF.

A remark on this clone: In the same sample, other DNA sequences code for this CDR3. V is TRBV27 and J is TRBJ1-1; no reliable D call. V dropped 2 bases and J dropped 1 base, with 5 bases sitting between them. The CDR3 loop spans 13 amino acids. Germline V lookup: CDR1 MNHEY, CDR2 SMNVEV (reference sequence). The CDR3 loop is CASSLGQNTEAFF. The CDR3 region has the DNA TGTGCCAGCAGTTTAGGCCAGAACACTGAAGCTTTCTTT.

The chain is built from TRBV2 and TRBJ2-5; TRBD2 aligns across 7 bases. This CDR3 spans 13 amino acids. With V trimmed by 3 bases and J by 6 bases, 4 bases remained unmatched. Germline assignment: CDR1 SNHLY and CDR2 FYNNEI. CDR3 loop: CASSEGGLKTQYF. For the CDR3, the DNA is TGTGCCAGCAGTGAGGGAGGGCTTAAGACCCAGTACTTC.

The DNA for the CDR3 is TGTGCCAGCAGCCCGACAACATATAATTCACCCCTCCACTTT. Protein: CASSPTTYNSPLHF. V usage is TRBV6-1 and J usage is TRBJ1-6; D uncertain. Trimming removed 6 bases from V and 4 bases from J, with 10 bases in between. Germline V gene lookup returns CDR1 MNHNS and CDR2 SASEGT. The CDR3 spans 14 residues.

The V call is TRBV7-9, the J call TRBJ1-6, with a weak D call TRBD1 (6 bases). This CDR3 comprises 13 residues. In germline, CDR1 is SEHNR, CDR2 FQNEAQ (reference sequence). V was pared by 9 bases and J by 5 bases, with 11 bases between. CDR3 in DNA: TGTGCCAGTAAGGGGGTGGATAATTCACCCCTCCACTTT. Its translation is CASKGVDNSPLHF.

The chain combines TRBV9 with TRBJ1-3, with 8 nucleotides matching TRBD1. This CDR3 comprises 17 residues. Germline V gene data show CDR1 as SGDLS and CDR2 as YYNGEE. Trimming cost V 3 bases and J 0 bases; bases outside gene matches: 8. This chain's CDR3 is CASSEQGETFSGNTIYF. CDR3 in DNA: TGTGCCAGCAGCGAACAGGGGGAGACCTTCTCTGGAAACACCATATATTTT.

The gene calls are TRBV7-9 and TRBJ1-2; D is perhaps TRBD1 (6 bases). CDR1 and CDR2 from the germline V gene are SEHNR and FQNEAQ (reference sequence). Trimming pared 3 bases from V and 4 bases from J, leaving 18 bases between. The CDR3 sequence is 16 residues long. The CDR3 sequence: CASSFNRDIGPYGYTF. CDR3 nucleotide sequence: TGTGCCAGCAGCTTCAACCGGGACATCGGTCCCTATGGCTACACCTTC.

V usage is TRBV9 and J usage is TRBJ2-7; D uncertain. The ends were cut back, 0 bases at V and 3 bases at J, with 7 bases in the middle. The CDR3 has 13 amino acids. Germline V CDR1 and CDR2: SGDLS, YYNGEE. The CDR3 here is CASSVATGYEQYF. In DNA, the CDR3 is TGTGCCAGCAGCGTAGCTACGGGCTACGAGCAGTACTTC.

The V gene is TRBV28, the J gene TRBJ1-2, with TRBD1 matching 7 bases. Germline lookup yields CDR1 MDHEN and CDR2 SYDVKM. The CDR3 sequence is 11 residues long. Unmatched junction bases numbered 4, after V lost 10 bases and J lost 5 bases. CDR3 bases: TGTGCCATCCGGGACAGATATGGCTACACCTTC. Its protein is CAIRDRYGYTF.

The table lists this clone with a count of one. Written as DNA, the CDR3 is TGTGCCAGTCGACCGGGGGCTAATGAAAAACTGTTTTTT. Translated, it gives CASRPGANEKLFF. The J gene is TRBJ1-4, the V gene TRBV19, with D tentatively TRBD1 (5 bases). The V gene lost 8 bases and the J gene lost 3 bases, with 10 bases spanning the gap. Germline CDR1 and CDR2: LNHDA and SQIVND (reference sequence). The CDR3 is 13 amino acids.

V usage is TRBV18 and J usage is TRBJ2-3; no clear D. The CDR3 totals 15 residues. Trimming stripped 0 bases from V and 4 bases from J, with 11 bases between. Germline CDR1 reads KGHSH; CDR2 reads LQKENI. CDR3 nucleotide sequence: TGTGCCAGCTCACCACCGAACCCAAGAGCAGATACGCAGTATTTT. It yields the protein CASSPPNPRADTQYF.

V usage is TRBV4-1 and J usage is TRBJ2-7; TRBD1 matches 9 bases. The trim removed 4 bases at V and 0 bases at J, leaving 4 bases unmatched. This CDR3 region has 15 residues. Germline V gene lookup returns CDR1 MGHRA and CDR2 YSYEKL. CDR3 nucleotides: TGCGCCAGCAGCCCGCGGGACAGGGCCTCCTACGAGCAGTACTTC. Translation: CASSPRDRASYEQYF.

This clone came up a few times. The chain carries TRBV27 and TRBJ2-3, with 9 bases that match TRBD2. V trimming: 7 bases; J trimming: 4 bases; junction bases outside the gene matches: 6. The CDR3 loop spans 14 amino acids. CDR1 MNHEY and CDR2 SMNVEV come from the germline V gene (reference sequence). The CDR3 DNA reads TGTGCCAGCAACCGCGGGAGGGTGGCAGATACGCAGTATTTT. Protein product: CASNRGRVADTQYF.

The V gene is TRBV6-5, the J gene TRBJ1-5; D possibly corresponds to TRBD1 (6 bases). The V gene's germline CDR1 is MNHEY and CDR2 SVGAGI. The CDR3 runs to 14 residues. V lost 6 bases and J 2 bases, leaving 11 bases between the germline ends. CDR3 in amino acids: CASSRQDGNQPQHF. The CDR3 DNA is TGTGCCAGCAGCCGACAGGACGGCAATCAGCCCCAGCATTTT.

This clone was counted a single time. The genes are TRBV28 and TRBJ2-7; D is perhaps TRBD2 (6 bases). There are 14 residues in the CDR3. Between the trimmed V and J ends, which lost 3 bases and 4 bases, there was a span of 13 bases. The germline V gene has CDR1 MDHEN and CDR2 SYDVKM. This CDR3 is CASSFIGSGYEQYF. For the CDR3, the DNA is TGTGCCAGCAGTTTCATCGGGAGTGGGTACGAGCAGTACTTC.

This clone was counted many times. The CDR3 reads CASRDRAGGEKLFF. The CDR3, as DNA: TGTGCCAGCAGGGACAGGGCGGGTGGAGAAAAACTGTTTTTT. V and J are TRBV7-9 and TRBJ1-4; 8 bases are a match to TRBD1. Trimming removed 6 bases from V and 8 bases from J; junction bases left unmatched: 8. CDR1 and CDR2 (germline): SEHNR, FQNEAQ (reference sequence). The CDR3 is 14 amino acids.

The chain couples TRBV6-1 to TRBJ2-7; TRBD1 matches at 7 bases. The CDR3 consists of 15 residues. Germline V lookup: CDR1 MNHNS, CDR2 SASEGT. After removal of 5 bases from V and 3 bases from J, the junction contained 10 bases not matched to a gene. The CDR3 coding sequence is TGTGCCAGCAGTATACCGGGACAGCCTTTCTACGAGCAGTACTTC. Protein: CASSIPGQPFYEQYF.

This clone has just a few counts. This sequence joins TRBV10-2 and TRBJ1-1, with a possible D match to TRBD1 (5 bases). CDR1 is WSHSY and CDR2 is SAAADI in the germline V gene. The CDR3 covers 13 residues. V lost 8 bases and J 2 bases, leaving 12 bases between the germline ends. The CDR3 region is CASLRQFNTEAFF. The DNA for the CDR3 is TGCGCCAGCCTTCGACAGTTTAACACTGAAGCTTTCTTT.

About this clone: This specimen includes other DNA sequences encoding the same CDR3. The gene calls are TRBV28 and TRBJ1-1, with D possibly being TRBD1 (5 bases). Germline V gene data show CDR1 as MDHEN and CDR2 as SYDVKM. V lost 5 bases, J lost 4 bases, and 11 bases lay in between. This CDR3 is built from 13 residues. The CDR3 DNA follows: TGTGCCAGCAGTGTAGGACAACGCACTGAAGCTTTCTTT. Encoded protein: CASSVGQRTEAFF.

V gene TRBV18 combines with J gene TRBJ2-5; 12 bases map to TRBD1. The better agreement between TRBJ2-7 and the DNA end casts doubt on the J call. CDR3 length: 14 residues. Looked up from germline, CDR1 is KGHSH and CDR2 is LQKENI. The CDR3 nucleotides read TGTGCCAGCTCGGCCGGGACAGGGGGCAGCGAGCAGTACTTC. This sequence encodes CASSAGTGGSEQYF.

The chain employs TRBV15 and TRBJ2-3; unclear D gene. V was shortened by 0 bases and J by 7 bases, with 17 bases between the two germline ends. Germline lookup yields CDR1 LNHNV and CDR2 YYDKDF (reference sequence). The CDR3 totals 16 residues. CDR3 nucleotide sequence: TGTGCCACCAGCAGAGATCGGCTAGACCCGGCGCATACGCAGTATTTT. This sequence encodes CATSRDRLDPAHTQYF.

This clone was detected a few times. The CDR3 DNA reads as TGTGCCAGCAGAGGAACAGGGAGATCAGGAAACACCATATATTTT. Protein sequence: CASRGTGRSGNTIYF. V is TRBV28 and J is TRBJ1-3; tentatively, D is TRBD1 (6 bases). CDR3 size: 15 residues. CDR1 and CDR2 from the germline V gene are MDHEN and SYDVKM. V lost 6 bases and J lost 4, with 16 bases in between.